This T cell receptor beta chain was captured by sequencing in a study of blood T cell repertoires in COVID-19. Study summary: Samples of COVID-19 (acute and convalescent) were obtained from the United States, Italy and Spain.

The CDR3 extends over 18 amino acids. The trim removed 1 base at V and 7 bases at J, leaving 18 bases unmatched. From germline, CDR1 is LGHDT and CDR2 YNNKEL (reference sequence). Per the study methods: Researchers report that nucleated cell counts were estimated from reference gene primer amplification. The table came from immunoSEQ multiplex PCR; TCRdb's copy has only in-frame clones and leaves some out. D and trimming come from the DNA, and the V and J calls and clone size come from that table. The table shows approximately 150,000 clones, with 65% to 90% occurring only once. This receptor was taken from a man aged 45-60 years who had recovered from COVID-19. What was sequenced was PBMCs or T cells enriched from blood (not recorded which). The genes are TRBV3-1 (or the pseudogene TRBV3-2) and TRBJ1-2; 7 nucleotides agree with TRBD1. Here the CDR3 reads CASSQVSIWDSLWGGYTF. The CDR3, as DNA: TGTGCCAGCAGCCAAGTGTCCATCTGGGACAGCCTATGGGGTGGCTACACCTTC.